One T cell receptor (beta chain) is described in this entry. Its antigen is currently unknown. The sample comes from a study of OX40 agonist ivuxolimab in advanced cancers. Study-level information: The study treated patients with ivuxolimab, an agonistic anti-OX40 (CD134) antibody.

The CDR3 has 16 amino acids. V lost 2 bases and J 4 bases, leaving 18 bases between the germline ends. Germline CDR1 reads MNHNS; CDR2 reads SASEGT. Study conclusions and caveats: Clonal expansion was among the lowest in partial responders at 0.1-3.0 mg/kg, especially CD8+.

TCRdb keeps only in-frame clones here, not all; method: immunoSEQ multiplex PCR. This repertoire shows around 60,000 clones, approximately 90% found once; its top ten account for roughly 0.66%. This clonotype originated in an adult with an advanced solid tumor such as melanoma, head and neck, liver or kidney cancer. The material sequenced was CD4+ or CD8+ T cells sorted from blood, taken in a trial of the OX40 agonist ivuxolimab. J is TRBJ2-7 and V is TRBV6-1, with D hard to call. CDR3 sequence (DNA): TGTGCCAGCAGTGAAATTCACTTTAGCTTGGGGTACGAGCAGTACTTC. It is translated as CASSEIHFSLGYEQYF.